The 19 T cell receptor beta chains reported below all come from one sample, sequenced in a study of response to subunit inactivated influenza vaccine. TCRdb reprocessed the RT-PCR reads with MiXCR, giving one entry per CDR3 protein. The profile shows 530,000 or so distinct CDR3 sequences, about 15% of them singletons. Sequenced material: PBMCs from blood, taken approximately 12 days after vaccination. Source of these receptors: a man in his fifties who received an inactivated influenza vaccine.

This clonotype was recorded many times. The chain has TRBV10-3 and TRBJ2-1; TRBD2 matches 12 bases. CDR1 is ENHRY and CDR2 is SYGVKD in the germline V gene. V lost 6 bases to trimming and J lost 3 bases; unmatched junction nucleotides: 3. This CDR3 region has 15 residues. CDR3 sequence (DNA): TGTGCCATCAGCCCGACTAGCGGGAGCTACAATGAGCAGTTCTTC. Amino acid sequence: CAISPTSGSYNEQFF.

This clonotype was counted between two and nine times. The rearrangement uses TRBV10-1 and TRBJ2-7; TRBD1 aligns across 8 bases. V trimming: 4 bases; J trimming: 3 bases; junction bases outside the gene matches: 8. The CDR3 extends over 15 amino acids. The germline CDR1 and CDR2 sequences are WNHNN and SYGVQD (reference sequence). CDR3 in amino acids: CASSAGQAISYEQYF. Here the CDR3 DNA reads TGCGCCAGCAGTGCGGGACAGGCCATCAGCTACGAGCAGTACTTC.

The J gene is TRBJ2-3, the V gene TRBV7-2; the match to TRBD1 covers 9 bases. Germline V gene sequence: CDR1 SGHTA, CDR2 FQGNSA. This CDR3 comprises 15 residues. V trimming: 3 bases; J trimming: 2 bases; junction bases outside the gene matches: 3. CDR3 sequence: CASSLTGGVTDTQYF. Written as DNA, the CDR3 is TGTGCCAGCAGCTTGACAGGGGGGGTCACAGATACGCAGTATTTT.

The V and J genes are TRBV3-1 and TRBJ2-5; either TRBD1 or TRBD2 may supply D (5 bases each). CDR1 is LGHDT and CDR2 is YNNKEL in the germline V gene (reference sequence). CDR3 length equals 16 residues. Trimming shortened V by 3 bases and J by 2 bases, and 16 bases separated the two germline ends. The CDR3 DNA is TGTGCCAGCAGCCATACCTGGGGCGGGCCTCAAGAGACCCAGTACTTC. This gives the protein CASSHTWGGPQETQYF.

The chain carries TRBV5-1 and TRBJ1-1; D unresolved. The V and J ends lost 0 bases and 1 base respectively, with 4 bases between them. CDR3 length equals 13 residues. Germline CDR1 is SGHRS and CDR2 is YFSETQ. In nucleotides, the CDR3 is TGCGCCAGCAGCTTGGCTAAGAACACTGAAGCTTTCTTT. Amino acids: CASSLAKNTEAFF.

This clonotype was recorded at least ten times. The chain combines TRBV20-1 with TRBJ2-7; D possibly uses TRBD1 or TRBD2 (5 bases each). The CDR3 spans 11 residues. Germline CDR1 is DFQATT and CDR2 is SNEGSKA (reference sequence). Trimming cost V 4 bases and J 6 bases, with 10 bases left between them. The CDR3 nucleotides read TGCAGTGCTATTTGGGACCTCGAGCAGTACTTC. Encoded protein: CSAIWDLEQYF.

This clonotype was recorded a few times. The chain recombines TRBV7-2 with TRBJ2-3; 7 bases are shared with TRBD1. CDR3 length equals 16 residues. Per germline, CDR1 SGHTA and CDR2 FQGNSA. V dropped 3 bases and J dropped 6; count of bases not matched to a gene: 12. Here the CDR3 reads CASSFAGTAQSDTQYF. The CDR3 DNA reads TGTGCCAGCAGCTTCGCCGGGACAGCCCAGTCGGATACGCAGTATTTT.

This clonotype was found many times. The V and J genes are TRBV12-3 or TRBV12-4 and TRBJ1-2; D gene unclear. Trimming removed 5 bases at V and 3 bases at J, with 13 bases between. The CDR3 is 14 residues long. Written as DNA, the CDR3 is TGTGCCAGCAGTCCCCCCGGAGGATACTATGGCTACACCTTC. This encodes CASSPPGGYYGYTF.

This clonotype showed up just a few times. J is TRBJ1-3 and V is TRBV20-1; 7 bases align to TRBD1. J gave up 0 bases and V 6 bases, and 2 bases lay outside the gene matches. Germline V CDR1 and CDR2: DFQATT, SNEGSKA (reference sequence). This CDR3 has 13 amino acids. This CDR3 reads CSARDSSGNTIYF. The CDR3 nucleotides read TGCAGTGCACGGGACAGCTCTGGAAACACCATATATTTT.

This clonotype was observed a handful of times. J is TRBJ2-3 and V is TRBV5-1; 11 bases are a match to TRBD2. The CDR3 consists of 17 residues. The trim removed 5 bases at V and 1 base at J, leaving 9 bases unmatched. In germline, CDR1 is SGHRS, CDR2 YFSETQ. The CDR3 DNA is TGCGCCAGCAGAGCACTAGCGGGAGTGTTGCGCACAGATACGCAGTATTTT. It yields the protein CASRALAGVLRTDTQYF. Full variable domain (outside the CDR3, taken from reference TRBV5-1 and TRBJ2-3): KAGVTQTPRYLIKTRGQQVTLSCSPISGHRSVSWYQQTPGQGLQFLFEYFSETQRNKGNFPGRFSGRQFSNSRSEMNVSTLELGDSALYLCASRALAGVLRTDTQYFGPGTRLTVL.

The chain has TRBV28 and TRBJ1-1; D gene unclear. Looked up from germline, CDR1 is MDHEN and CDR2 is SYDVKM. This CDR3 is 12 amino acids long. Trimming cost V 3 bases and J 5 bases, with 7 bases left between them. CDR3 in amino acids: CASSFKRTEAFF. In nucleotides, the CDR3 is TGTGCCAGCAGTTTCAAGAGGACTGAAGCTTTCTTT.

This clonotype has only a few counts. The chain uses TRBV29-1 and TRBJ2-5, with D tentatively TRBD1 or TRBD2 (6 bases each). Germline V lookup: CDR1 SQVTM, CDR2 ANQGSEA. The CDR3 spans 14 residues. Trimming cost V 0 bases and J 5 bases, with 13 bases left between them. The CDR3 DNA follows: TGCAGCGTTGAAGATAGGGGGGCTGGGGAGACCCAGTACTTC. As protein: CSVEDRGAGETQYF.

The chain joins TRBV6-6 to TRBJ2-1; the D is unclear. V lost 0 bases to trimming and J lost 12 bases, with 12 bases between them. The CDR3 covers 13 residues. Germline assignment: CDR1 MNHNY and CDR2 SVGAGI (reference sequence). CDR3 bases: TGTGCCAGCAGTTACTCACTCTACGAGGCGCAGTTCTTC. Translating gives CASSYSLYEAQFF.

This clonotype was counted many times. This chain links TRBV27 with TRBJ2-1; D unclear. Per germline, CDR1 MNHEY and CDR2 SMNVEV (reference sequence). CDR3 length: 16 amino acids. Trimming pared 3 bases from V and 1 base from J, leaving 13 bases between. The CDR3 nucleotides are TGTGCCAGCAGTTTGTTGGTTGGAAGGTCCTACAATGAGCAGTTCTTC. This gives the protein CASSLLVGRSYNEQFF.

This clonotype was observed a handful of times. This chain links TRBV7-8 with TRBJ2-7, with TRBD1 identical over 8 bases. V gave up 5 bases and J gave up 3 bases; unmatched junction bases: 6. Germline V gene sequence: CDR1 SGHVS, CDR2 FQNEAQ. The CDR3 covers 14 residues. This CDR3 reads CASSARQGLYEQYF. The DNA for the CDR3 is TGTGCCAGCAGCGCCCGACAGGGGCTCTACGAGCAGTACTTC.

The chain combines TRBV7-3 with TRBJ2-1; 7 nucleotides match TRBD2. Losses at the gene ends were 5 bases for V and 6 bases for J; bases not matched to a gene: 4. CDR3 length equals 13 residues. Germline CDR1 SGHTA, CDR2 FQGTGA. The chain's CDR3 is CASSTTSANEQFF. The DNA of the CDR3 is TGTGCCAGCAGCACTACTAGCGCCAATGAGCAGTTCTTC.

This clonotype came up a few times. This sequence joins TRBV9 and TRBJ1-1; TRBD1 matches at 9 bases. This CDR3 has 16 amino acids. V was clipped by 4 bases and J by 3 bases; unmatched bases: 10. The germline gives CDR1 SGDLS, CDR2 YYNGEE. The CDR3 DNA sequence: TGTGCCAGCAGCCCACGGGACAGGGTCTGGGACACTGAAGCTTTCTTT. The encoded protein is CASSPRDRVWDTEAFF.

This clonotype has just a few counts. The V call is TRBV12-3 or TRBV12-4, the J call TRBJ1-1; D not resolved. V was trimmed by 2 bases and J by 1 base, leaving 8 bases between them. The CDR3 is made up of 14 amino acids. The CDR3 loop reads CASSLRTQNTEAFF. For the CDR3, the DNA is TGTGCCAGCAGTTTAAGGACTCAGAACACTGAAGCTTTCTTT.

The gene calls are TRBV9 and TRBJ2-1; 10 positions agree with TRBD2. Germline V CDR1 and CDR2: SGDLS, YYNGEE. The CDR3 spans 15 residues. V lost 3 bases, J lost 5 bases, and 5 bases stayed unmatched. This CDR3 is CASSGGTSAHNEQFF. The DNA of the CDR3 is TGTGCCAGCAGCGGGGGGACTAGCGCCCACAATGAGCAGTTCTTC.